A selection of T cell receptor beta chains follows, all from one sample in a study of beta chain features in type 1 diabetes. TCRdb keeps only in-frame clones here, not all; method: immunoSEQ multiplex PCR. The data show around 320,000 clones, about 15% seen once. The specimen was central memory CD4+ T cells from blood. These receptors came from a man between 25 and 39 years old in good health. Each CDR3 is given without its conserved first and last residue. Each record gives: clone size, J gene, CDR3 length, V gene, CDR3 protein. Size values are once, few and many counts, or a class for expanded clones, and some rows have none.

few TRBJ1-1 11 TRBV27 ASRRGRDTEAF
few TRBJ1-1 14 TRBV4-1 ASSLYWDTQNTEAF
NA TRBJ2-3 12 TRBV30 AWSKSASTDTQY
few TRBJ1-4 11 TRBV10-3 AIKPGQGEKLF
NA TRBJ1-2 14 TRBV9 ASSVGTGPSNYGYT
NA NA 10 TRBV14 ASSQDFREQY
few TRBJ1-1 11 TRBV6-6 ASSDWGGTEAF
once TRBJ2-4 16 TRBV5-4 ASSFKASGDVAKNIQY
NA TRBJ2-2 17 TRBV9 ASSAYAPSGGAGTGELF
few TRBJ1-6 11 TRBV9 ASSVVLDSPLH
NA TRBJ2-7 11 TRBV4-3 ASSQANGYEQY
NA TRBJ2-1 12 TRBV5-3 ARKSGRPLREQF
NA TRBJ2-1 12 TRBV5-4 ASSGKGQYNEQF
many TRBJ2-4 8 TRBV6-1 ASMMEIQY
few TRBJ2-5 14 TRBV6-5 ASSYPPGGVAETQY
NA TRBJ2-5 11 TRBV11-3 ASSQDSLETQY
few TRBJ2-1 12 TRBV6-1 ASSWSSGSHEQF
many TRBJ1-6 16 TRBV28 ASSSPGQGGGSDSPLH
NA TRBJ2-3 9 TRBV7-9 AITSVDTQY
few TRBJ2-2 13 TRBV5-1 ASSLGAANTGELF